Below are 18 T cell receptor beta chains sequenced from a single sample in a study of beta chain features in type 1 diabetes. TCRB transcripts that were expressed got sequenced, as all of the isolated RNA had been reverse transcribed. TCRdb's table, derived via immunoSEQ multiplex PCR, lists solely in-frame clones and lacks some. The table shows under 300,000 clones, with about 8.5% occurring only once. Material for sequencing was central memory CD4+ T cells from blood. Receptor source: a woman between 18 and 30 years old in good health.

Details on this clone: Mismatch with germline at one junction end may stem from a read error. The rearrangement links TRBV30 to TRBJ1-6; 8 nucleotides agree with TRBD1. The CDR3 is 11 amino acids. CDR1 is GTSNPN and CDR2 is SVGIG in the germline V gene (reference sequence). The CDR3 region has the DNA TGCTACTGGGACAGGACCTCACCCCTCCACTTT. Protein product: CYWDRTSPLHF.

This clone was counted a few times. The chain couples TRBV7-9 to TRBJ2-6; 7 positions agree with TRBD1. Germline assignment: CDR1 SEHNR and CDR2 FQNEAQ (reference sequence). This CDR3 is 18 amino acids long. V lost 5 bases and J lost 0; bases outside the gene matches: 10. In nucleotides, the CDR3 is TGTGCCAGCAGCCGTAGAGGGGGCCTGAGCTCTGGGGCCAACGTCCTGACTTTC. Its protein is CASSRRGGLSSGANVLTF.

This clone was counted only a few times. V gene TRBV4-3 combines with J gene TRBJ1-2; D is uncertain. The CDR3 is made up of 17 amino acids. Trimming took 6 bases from V and 2 from J, leaving 22 bases between them. Germline V gene lookup returns CDR1 LGHNA and CDR2 YSLEER. The CDR3 coding sequence is TGCGCCAGCAGACGAACCACCCTCCCTAGCTTAAACTATGGCTACACCTTC. It encodes CASRRTTLPSLNYGYTF.

This clone appeared many times. This chain joins TRBV25-1 and TRBJ1-3; possible D gene TRBD1, 5 bases. V gave up 4 bases and J gave up 5 bases, with 12 bases separating them. Germline CDR1 MGHDK, CDR2 SYGVNS. The CDR3 has 14 amino acids. This CDR3 is CASSGHLGRNTIYF. The CDR3 coding sequence is TGTGCCAGCAGTGGCCACTTGGGGCGAAACACCATATATTTT.

The V and J genes are TRBV10-3 and TRBJ2-1; D unclear. Germline V gives CDR1 ENHRY, CDR2 SYGVKD. This CDR3 spans 12 amino acids. V gave up 0 bases and J gave up 5 bases, with 2 bases separating them. In DNA form, the CDR3 reads TGTGCCATCAGTGAGTCTGACAATGAGCAGTTCTTC. It yields the protein CAISESDNEQFF.

This clone was found a few times. The gene calls are TRBV9 and TRBJ1-1; no firm D call. The CDR3 sequence is 14 residues long. The germline CDR1 and CDR2 sequences are SGDLS and YYNGEE. Trimming took 6 bases from V and 1 from J, leaving 13 bases between them. This chain's CDR3 is CASTPQTENTEAFF. The CDR3 nucleotides are TGTGCCAGCACCCCCCAGACGGAGAACACTGAAGCTTTCTTT.

This clone was seen at least ten times. The gene calls are TRBV7-9 and TRBJ2-7, with a possible D match to TRBD2 (6 bases). The germline CDR1 and CDR2 sequences are SEHNR and FQNEAQ (reference sequence). The CDR3 loop spans 15 amino acids. V lost 5 bases and J lost 0, with 14 bases in between. CDR3 nucleotide sequence: TGTGCCAGCAGCCTGTTCCCTAGCGCCTCCTACGAGCAGTACTTC. Its protein is CASSLFPSASYEQYF. Full variable domain (outside the CDR3, taken from reference TRBV7-9 and TRBJ2-7): DTGVSQNPRHKITKRGQNVTFRCDPISEHNRLYWYRQTLGQGPEFLTYFQNEAQLEKSRLLSDRFSAERPKGSFSTLEIQRTEQGDSAMYLCASSLFPSASYEQYFGPGTRLTVT.

The chain couples TRBV27 to TRBJ1-1, with 7 positions matching TRBD1. CDR1 is MNHEY, CDR2 SMNVEV, per germline (reference sequence). The ends lost 1 base at V and 1 base at J; junction bases unmatched: 6. CDR3 length equals 16 residues. The CDR3 nucleotides are TGTGCCAGCAGTTTATTGGCAGGGGGGCGGAACACTGAAGCTTTCTTT. This sequence encodes CASSLLAGGRNTEAFF.

The CDR3 DNA follows: TGTGCCAGCAGTGGGTACAGGGGATGGGGAAATCAGCCCCAGCATTTT. This codes for CASSGYRGWGNQPQHF. The V and J genes are TRBV2 and TRBJ1-5, with 7 nucleotides matching TRBD1. The CDR3 is 16 residues long. The junction had 10 bases not matched to a gene; V was cut back by 4 bases and J by 4 bases. Germline loops: CDR1 SNHLY, CDR2 FYNNEI.

The chain employs TRBV9 and TRBJ1-2, with a possible D match to TRBD1 (6 bases). The CDR3 has 13 residues. Germline lookup yields CDR1 SGDLS and CDR2 YYNGEE. V was cut by 4 bases and J by 1 base, with 8 bases left in between. CDR3 amino acids: CASSQDSNYGYTF. The CDR3 nucleotides read TGTGCCAGCAGCCAGGACAGTAACTATGGCTACACCTTC.

The chain has TRBV14 and TRBJ1-6, with D unclear. The germline V and J ends were trimmed by 4 bases and 10 bases, with 11 bases remaining between them. This CDR3 region has 13 residues. Germline values: CDR1 SGHDN, CDR2 FVKESK. CDR3 sequence: CASSLLDRSPLHF. The CDR3 DNA is TGTGCCAGCAGCCTCCTGGACCGGTCACCCCTCCACTTT.

This clone was observed at least ten times. V usage is TRBV7-3 and J usage is TRBJ2-1; no clear D gene. This CDR3 region has 16 residues. Germline CDR1 reads SGHTA; CDR2 reads FQGTGA. Trimming took off 2 bases at V and 6 bases at J, with 17 bases between the two ends. CDR3 protein: CASSLAHPVLRNEQFF. Written as DNA, the CDR3 is TGTGCCAGCAGCTTAGCCCACCCTGTCTTACGCAATGAGCAGTTCTTC.

The gene calls are TRBV19 and TRBJ1-5, with D possibly being TRBD1 (5 bases). Germline V CDR1 and CDR2: LNHDA, SQIVND (reference sequence). This CDR3 has 15 amino acids. Trimming stripped 5 bases from V and 5 bases from J, with 16 bases between. The CDR3 protein is CASSGWRGGHQPQHF. CDR3 nucleotide sequence: TGTGCCAGTAGTGGATGGAGGGGTGGGCATCAGCCCCAGCATTTT.

This clone was counted at least ten times. The chain couples TRBV4-3 to TRBJ1-1; D is ambiguous. This CDR3 has 13 residues. V gave up 0 bases and J gave up 11 bases, with 13 bases separating them. Per germline, CDR1 LGHNA and CDR2 YSLEER. The CDR3 nucleotides read TGCGCCAGCAGCCAAGAACGTGGGAGGTATGCTTTCTTT. Protein: CASSQERGRYAFF.

Only a few counts were recorded for this clone. Additional DNA sequences in this sample encode the identical CDR3. V is TRBV6-5 and J is TRBJ1-2; TRBD1 aligns across 8 bases. CDR1 is MNHEY and CDR2 is SVGAGI in the germline V gene. J gave up 4 bases and V 5 bases, and 0 bases lay outside the gene matches. This CDR3 is built from 12 residues. The DNA for the CDR3 is TGTGCCAGCAGTACAGGGGGCTATGGCTACACCTTC. It codes for CASSTGGYGYTF.

The chain combines TRBV18 with TRBJ2-7; TRBD1 matches 8 bases. There are 13 residues in the CDR3. Germline-derived CDR1 and CDR2 are KGHSH and LQKENI. The V and J ends lost 5 bases and 9 bases, in that order; junction bases with no gene match: 9. The CDR3 nucleotides are TGTGCCAGCTCAGAGGACAGGGCAATTGCGCAGTACGTC. It yields the protein CASSEDRAIAQYV.

This clone appeared a few times. The rearrangement uses TRBV19 and TRBJ2-7; D is undetermined. The germline gives CDR1 LNHDA, CDR2 SQIVND (reference sequence). The CDR3 is made up of 14 amino acids. V was clipped by 10 bases and J by 2 bases, with 18 bases between them. The CDR3: CATSKRVGAYEQYV. The DNA for the CDR3 is TGTGCCACCTCAAAAAGAGTGGGCGCCTACGAGCAGTACGTC.

This clone was observed many times. The CDR3 loop reads CAISDPVLASYNEQFF. DNA of the CDR3: TGTGCCATCAGTGATCCAGTACTAGCGAGCTATAATGAGCAGTTCTTC. The chain couples TRBV10-3 to TRBJ2-1; TRBD2 matches at 7 bases. V was pared by 3 bases and J by 7 bases, with 12 bases of the junction left unmatched. There are 16 residues in the CDR3. Germline V gene data show CDR1 as ENHRY and CDR2 as SYGVKD.